These T cell receptor beta chains were read from a single sample in a study of ipilimumab plus nivolumab after autologous stem cell transplantation. Data came from immunoSEQ multiplex PCR; TCRdb stores just in-frame clones and leaves some out. Of tens of thousands of clones in the sample, about 83% were seen once. The sequencing here drew on PBMCs, taken in a trial of ipilimumab plus nivolumab as post-transplant consolidation. Receptors were obtained from a male donor with diffuse large B-cell lymphoma. Both conserved end residues are part of each CDR3. D genes are given only for firm matches. Clone size is stated in some rows and not others, as once, few, many or a class when expanded.

size,D,J,V,CDR3,DNA
NA,NA,TRBJ2-7,TRBV29-1,CSVRTRDEQYF,TGCAGCGTTCGGACCCGGGACGAGCAGTACTTC
once,NA,TRBJ2-7,TRBV6-6,CASSFLRDTYEQYF,TGTGCCAGCAGTTTCCTCCGGGACACCTACGAGCAGTACTTC
NA,NA,TRBJ2-4,TRBV4-2,CASSQVGGAGSLSFAKNIQYF,TGTGCCAGCAGCCAAGTAGGGGGAGCCGGTTCCTTAAGTTTTGCCAAAAACATTCAGTACTTC
NA,TRBD1,TRBJ2-1,TRBV6-1,CASSLPGTGEQFF,TGTGCCAGCAGCCTACCCGGGACAGGGGAGCAGTTCTTC
NA,NA,TRBJ1-5,TRBV2,CASSETRWGQPQHF,TGTGCCAGCAGTGAAACTCGTTGGGGTCAGCCCCAGCATTTT
NA,NA,TRBJ2-5,TRBV5-4,CASSWERGAEAQYF,TGTGCCAGCAGCTGGGAACGGGGGGCAGAGGCCCAGTACTTC
NA,NA,TRBJ2-2,TRBV27,CASSSHRVLNTGELFF,TGTGCCAGCAGTTCCCACAGGGTCCTGAACACCGGGGAGCTGTTTTTT
NA,NA,TRBJ2-5,TRBV7-9,CASSYVGAGRSQETQYF,TGTGCCAGCAGCTACGTGGGCGCGGGACGGAGCCAAGAGACCCAGTACTTC
NA,NA,TRBJ2-7,TRBV10-1,CANYRVRPDFQYF,TGCGCCAACTACAGGGTACGGCCGGATTTCCAGTACTTC
NA,NA,TRBJ1-2,TRBV7-8,CASSPDLGPSKYGYTF,TGTGCCAGCAGCCCCGATTTGGGACCTTCTAAGTATGGCTACACCTTC
NA,NA,TRBJ1-1,TRBV10-2,CASTGASNGIEAFF,TGCGCCAGCACCGGGGCGAGTAACGGAATTGAAGCTTTCTTT
few,TRBD1,TRBJ1-6,TRBV4-1,CASSQDPRTGESPLHF,TGCGCCAGCAGCCAAGATCCCAGGACAGGGGAGTCACCCCTCCACTTT
NA,TRBD1,TRBJ1-2,TRBV27,CASRSTGKGGYTF,TGTGCCAGCAGATCGACAGGGAAAGGTGGCTACACCTTC
once,NA,TRBJ2-3,TRBV7-2,CASRAGPSTDTQYF,TGTGCCAGCAGGGCGGGCCCTAGCACAGATACGCAGTATTTT
NA,NA,TRBJ1-2,TRBV28,CASSSDHYGYTF,TGTGCCAGCAGTTCGGACCATTATGGCTACACCTTC
NA,NA,TRBJ2-2,TRBV30,CAWRRTGTAGELFF,TGTGCCTGGAGAAGGACGGGGACGGCCGGGGAGCTGTTTTTT
once,NA,TRBJ1-6,TRBV7-2,CASSLTYPGRSNSPLHF,TGTGCCAGCAGCTTGACCTACCCGGGACGTTCTAATTCACCCCTCCACTTT
NA,NA,TRBJ1-2,TRBV20-1,CKFGAVYGYTF,TGCAAGTTCGGGGCGGTCTATGGCTACACCTTC
NA,NA,TRBJ2-3,TRBV5-1,CASSQTFNPGTDTQYF,TGCGCCAGCAGTCAAACCTTCAATCCCGGCACAGATACGCAGTATTTT
NA,TRBD1,TRBJ2-7,TRBV19,CASSFRQGSYEQYF,TGTGCCAGTAGTTTTCGACAGGGGAGCTACGAGCAGTACTTC
NA,TRBD2,TRBJ2-3,TRBV6-4,CASSMTSGGRDTQYF,TGTGCCAGCAGTATGACTAGCGGGGGGCGCGATACGCAGTATTTT
NA,NA,TRBJ2-7,TRBV5-1,CASSLVGGVEYEQYF,TGCGCCAGCAGCTTGGTAGGGGGGGTCGAGTACGAGCAGTACTTC
NA,TRBD1,TRBJ2-7,TRBV7-9,CASGIGTGDEQYF,TGTGCCAGCGGGATAGGGACAGGGGACGAGCAGTACTTC
NA,TRBD2,TRBJ2-1,TRBV7-2,CASSRRGTSGPSSYNEQFF,TGTGCCAGCAGCCGACGAGGGACTAGCGGGCCCAGCTCCTACAATGAGCAGTTCTTC
NA,TRBD2,TRBJ2-2,TRBV19,CAMYPRYSGGAPGELFF,TGTGCCATGTACCCCCGGTATAGCGGGGGGGCCCCCGGGGAGCTGTTTTTT
NA,TRBD1,TRBJ1-1,TRBV6-6,CATTGQATTEAFF,TGTGCCACCACGGGACAGGCCACCACTGAAGCTTTCTTT
NA,NA,TRBJ1-5,TRBV2,CASRRQAINQPQHF,TGTGCCAGCAGGAGACAAGCAATAAACCAGCCCCAGCATTTT
NA,NA,TRBJ1-1,TRBV6-4,CASSRTDRTPEAFF,TGTGCCAGCTCTCGGACCGACAGAACCCCTGAAGCTTTCTTT
NA,NA,TRBJ2-7,TRBV18,CASSPDTYEQYF,TGTGCCAGCTCACCGGACACCTACGAGCAGTACTTC
once,TRBD1,TRBJ1-1,TRBV19,CASRRTGRRTEAFF,TGTGCCAGTAGGCGGACAGGGAGGCGGACTGAAGCTTTCTTT
NA,NA,TRBJ1-1,TRBV19,CASSPGRYEAFF,TGTGCCAGTAGCCCTGGACGGTATGAAGCTTTCTTT
NA,NA,TRBJ2-6,TRBV21-1,CASFLYRDRGSGANVLTF,TGTGCCAGCTTTCTTTACCGGGACAGGGGATCTGGGGCCAACGTCCTGACTTTC
NA,TRBD1,TRBJ1-2,TRBV6-6,CASSQGDRGVGYTF,TGTGCCAGCAGCCAAGGGGACAGGGGAGTAGGCTACACCTTC
NA,TRBD1,TRBJ1-2,TRBV27,CASSLRQGLKGYTF,TGTGCCAGCAGTTTACGACAGGGACTAAAGGGCTACACCTTC
NA,NA,TRBJ1-2,TRBV29-1,CSVDRPDHYGYTF,TGCAGCGTTGACAGGCCGGATCACTATGGCTACACCTTC
NA,NA,TRBJ1-1,TRBV5-1,CASSKDRNTEAFF,TGCGCCAGCAGCAAGGACAGGAACACTGAAGCTTTCTTT